The clone carrying this T cell receptor (beta chain) occurred once. It was 200 ng DNA, 30,000 or so T cell genomes, that sorted-subset replicate PCRs used. Measured with immunoSEQ multiplex PCR; TCRdb has only the in-frame clones, and not every one. Among 2 million to 2.5 million clones listed, roughly 90% were seen once. The data originate from a study of shared clonotypes between healthy human individuals. Sequencing was performed on naive CD4+ T cells from PBMCs. Specified subset: CD45RA+ positively selected. The origin of this receptor is a man younger than 30 in good health. Some clones in this sample may be carry-over from other donors' samples.

The CDR3 DNA reads as TGTGCCAGCAGCCCTACATCATACACTGAAGCTTTCTTT. Translation: CASSPTSYTEAFF. This chain links TRBV5-6 with TRBJ1-1, with no clear D. CDR3 size: 13 residues. V was pared by 4 bases and J by 3 bases, with 10 bases between. Germline CDR1 is SGHDT and CDR2 is YYEEEE. Full variable domain (rest looked up from reference TRBV5-6 and TRBJ1-1): DAGVTQSPTHLIKTRGQQVTLRCSPKSGHDTVSWYQQALGQGPQFIFQYYEEEERQRGNFPDRFSGHQFPNYSSELNVNALLLGDSALYLCASSPTSYTEAFFGQGTRLTVV.